The 29 T cell receptor beta chains given below trace back to one sample, sequenced in a study of T-cell memory formation after mild COVID-19. One entry per CDR3 protein results from TCRdb running MiXCR on the 5' RACE reads. The sample yields about 390,000 distinct CDR3 sequences, about 15% seen once. The specimen was PBMCs or a T cell subset sorted from them (not recorded which). These receptors originate from a man aged 18 to 30 who had mild COVID-19 (a few samples of this study predate the infection). Cell type and time point are not known.

This clonotype showed up just a few times. This chain uses TRBV5-6 with TRBJ2-1, with 9 positions matching TRBD2. The J segment lost 10 bases and the V segment lost 2 bases, leaving 10 bases of the junction unmatched. The CDR3 is 15 amino acids. CDR1 and CDR2 (germline): SGHDT, YYEEEE. CDR3 DNA sequence: TGTGCCAGCAGCTTAGGCGGGGGGGCCTTTGGAGAGCAGTTCTTC. Protein: CASSLGGGAFGEQFF.

There are many counts of this clonotype. The gene calls are TRBV5-1 and TRBJ2-6; no firm D call. Trimming removed 4 bases at V and 0 bases at J, with 8 bases between. Germline CDR1 is SGHRS and CDR2 is YFSETQ. The CDR3 is 15 amino acids. This CDR3 reads CASSDQGSGANVLTF. The CDR3 bases are TGCGCCAGCAGCGACCAAGGCTCTGGGGCCAACGTCCTGACTTTC. Using reference TRBV5-1 and TRBJ2-6 for the parts outside the CDR3, the full variable domain is KAGVTQTPRYLIKTRGQQVTLSCSPISGHRSVSWYQQTPGQGLQFLFEYFSETQRNKGNFPGRFSGRQFSNSRSEMNVSTLELGDSALYLCASSDQGSGANVLTFGAGSRLTVL.

This clonotype came up many times. CDR3: CASSFSENTEAFF. CDR3 nucleotides: TGTGCCAGCAGCTTTTCGGAGAACACTGAAGCTTTCTTT. The rearrangement links TRBV6-4 to TRBJ1-1; D gene uncertain. The germline V gene encodes CDR1 MRHNA and CDR2 SNTAGT. The CDR3 has 13 amino acids. Between the trimmed V and J ends, which lost 6 bases and 1 base, there was a span of 9 bases.

This clonotype was detected ten times or more. The CDR3 region has the DNA TGTGCCAGCAGCTTGATGAGCAATCAGCCCCAGCATTTT. This codes for CASSLMSNQPQHF. The chain links TRBV5-5 to TRBJ1-5; D gene unclear. The CDR3 totals 13 residues. Trimming left V 1 base short and J 1 base short, with 3 bases between. Per the germline V gene, CDR1 is SGHKS and CDR2 is YYEKEE (reference sequence).

This clonotype has more than one count but fewer than ten. The rearrangement uses TRBV11-3 and TRBJ2-7; no clear D gene. The CDR3 covers 14 residues. Trimming cost V 5 bases and J 0 bases, with 11 bases left between them. Per germline, CDR1 SGHNT and CDR2 YENEEA. DNA for the CDR3: TGTGCCAGCAGCGGGGTTAACAGCTCCTACGAGCAGTACTTC. Its translation is CASSGVNSSYEQYF.

The rearrangement links TRBV6-5 to TRBJ2-5; the D call may be TRBD1 or TRBD2 (5 bases each). CDR1 is MNHEY, CDR2 SVGAGI, per germline. There are 16 residues in the CDR3. The germline V and J ends were trimmed by 0 bases and 5 bases, with 16 bases remaining between them. CDR3 amino acids: CASSYSFRAGAETQYF. The DNA for the CDR3 is TGTGCCAGCAGTTACTCGTTTCGGGCCGGGGCGGAGACCCAGTACTTC.

The table lists this clonotype with a few counts. The rearrangement links TRBV18 to TRBJ2-1; possible D gene TRBD1, 6 bases. In germline, CDR1 is KGHSH, CDR2 LQKENI. V was trimmed by 0 bases and J by 5 bases, leaving 14 bases between them. The CDR3 consists of 16 residues. In DNA form, the CDR3 reads TGTGCCAGCTCACCACCCACGGGACAACTAAACAATGAGCAGTTCTTC. It encodes CASSPPTGQLNNEQFF.

In this sample, this clonotype turned up a few times. J is TRBJ2-2 and V is TRBV29-1; D is uncertain. The CDR3 loop spans 12 amino acids. V lost 7 bases and J lost 1, with 7 bases in between. CDR1 and CDR2 (germline): SQVTM, ANQGSEA. The CDR3 sequence is CSAYRNTGELFF. The CDR3 bases are TGCAGCGCATACAGGAACACCGGGGAGCTGTTTTTT.

This clonotype was seen more than once but under ten times. The chain has TRBV29-1 and TRBJ2-2; D unclear. Germline CDR1 is SQVTM and CDR2 is ANQGSEA. V lost 5 bases and J lost 0, with 10 bases in between. The CDR3 is 14 amino acids. In nucleotides, the CDR3 is TGCAGCGTTTGTACGGCCGCGAACACCGGGGAGCTGTTTTTT. Residues: CSVCTAANTGELFF.

The gene calls are TRBV20-1 and TRBJ1-2; 8 positions match TRBD1. Germline-derived CDR1 and CDR2 are DFQATT and SNEGSKA (reference sequence). This CDR3 is built from 13 residues. V was pared by 4 bases and J by 6 bases, with 7 bases of the junction left unmatched. The CDR3 nucleotides are TGCAGTGCTATGGGCAGGGGGCTCAATGGCTACACCTTC. This translates into CSAMGRGLNGYTF.

V is TRBV7-9 and J is TRBJ2-7; TRBD1 might be the D (5 bases). Germline values: CDR1 SEHNR, CDR2 FQNEAQ (reference sequence). The CDR3 is 14 amino acids. Trimming left V 1 base short and J 7 bases short, with 14 bases between. The CDR3 reads CASSLGQGLGEQYF. CDR3 DNA: TGTGCCAGCAGCTTAGGTCAGGGCCTCGGGGAGCAGTACTTC.

At least ten counts were recorded for this clonotype. DNA for the CDR3: TGCAGTGCTATCAACATCGGACCTGGGGCCAACGTCCTGACTTTC. Its translation is CSAINIGPGANVLTF. This chain uses TRBV20-1 with TRBJ2-6; D is ambiguous. Germline-derived CDR1 and CDR2 are DFQATT and SNEGSKA (reference sequence). CDR3 size: 15 residues. V was pared by 4 bases and J by 2 bases, with 12 bases between.

The chain recombines TRBV9 with TRBJ2-3; D unclear. Germline V CDR1 and CDR2: SGDLS, YYNGEE. Trimming pared 2 bases from V and 1 base from J, leaving 8 bases between. The CDR3 contains 14 residues. CDR3 in DNA: TGTGCCAGCAGCGTCCGGTCCCGCACAGATACGCAGTATTTT. Amino acids: CASSVRSRTDTQYF.

This clonotype has only a few counts. This chain links TRBV5-1 with TRBJ2-1; possible D gene TRBD1, 5 bases. V was pared by 0 bases and J by 0 bases, with 10 bases between. Germline values: CDR1 SGHRS, CDR2 YFSETQ. CDR3 length equals 16 residues. This chain's CDR3 is CASSLEGPGSYNEQFF. The CDR3 DNA reads TGCGCCAGCAGCTTGGAGGGGCCGGGCTCCTACAATGAGCAGTTCTTC.

This chain links TRBV20-1 with TRBJ2-3; no clear D gene. The CDR3 runs 13 residues. Germline CDR1 reads DFQATT; CDR2 reads SNEGSKA (reference sequence). The V end lost 4 bases, the J end lost 2 bases, and 10 bases lay between the germline ends. CDR3: CSAITGFTDTQYF. CDR3 nucleotides: TGCAGTGCTATTACCGGATTCACAGATACGCAGTATTTT.

V and J are TRBV9 and TRBJ2-5; 7 nucleotides line up with TRBD1. Unmatched junction bases numbered 4, after V lost 4 bases and J lost 4 bases. Germline CDR1 and CDR2: SGDLS and YYNGEE. This CDR3 contains 13 residues. CDR3 nucleotides: TGTGCCAGCAGCAATAACAGGGGAGAGACCCAGTACTTC. Its protein product is CASSNNRGETQYF.

The chain uses TRBV29-1 and TRBJ2-1, with TRBD2 matching 14 bases. Germline CDR1 reads SQVTM; CDR2 reads ANQGSEA. The CDR3 runs to 17 residues. The ends lost 3 bases at V and 4 bases at J; junction bases unmatched: 8. CDR3 sequence (DNA): TGCAGCGTTGACGGACTAGCGGGGGGCCTCGGTTACAATGAGCAGTTCTTC. This encodes CSVDGLAGGLGYNEQFF.

This clonotype was counted only a few times. The chain combines TRBV9 with TRBJ1-1, with a weak D call TRBD1 (5 bases). V lost 3 bases, J lost 1 base, and 10 bases lay in between. Germline V CDR1 and CDR2: SGDLS, YYNGEE. CDR3 length equals 14 residues. In DNA, the CDR3 is TGTGCCAGCAGCGAGGGACGGAGGAACACTGAAGCTTTCTTT. Translating gives CASSEGRRNTEAFF.

The chain is built from TRBV9 and TRBJ2-1, with 11 bases lining up with TRBD2. Germline V CDR1 and CDR2: SGDLS, YYNGEE. This CDR3 is built from 16 residues. The junction had 4 bases not matched to a gene; V was cut back by 1 base and J by 4 bases. CDR3 in DNA: TGTGCCAGCAGCGTATTAGCGGGGGGGCAGTACAATGAGCAGTTCTTC. This encodes CASSVLAGGQYNEQFF.

This clonotype was seen only a few times. V gene TRBV4-3 combines with J gene TRBJ2-1, with 13 nucleotides matching TRBD2. Losses at the gene ends were 4 bases for V and 0 bases for J; bases not matched to a gene: 6. Germline CDR1 LGHNA, CDR2 YSLEER. CDR3 length: 18 amino acids. CDR3: CASSPGLAGIGSYNEQFF. The DNA for the CDR3 is TGCGCCAGCAGCCCGGGACTAGCGGGGATTGGCTCCTACAATGAGCAGTTCTTC.

This clonotype was counted between two and nine times. This sequence joins TRBV5-6 and TRBJ2-2; D may be TRBD1 (6 bases). Trimming stripped 6 bases from V and 1 base from J, with 10 bases between. This CDR3 region has 14 residues. CDR1 is SGHDT and CDR2 is YYEEEE in the germline V gene. The CDR3: CASNQGWNTGELFF. The CDR3 DNA reads as TGTGCCAGCAACCAGGGGTGGAACACCGGGGAGCTGTTTTTT.

The chain is built from TRBV20-1 and TRBJ2-3; 7 positions match TRBD1. Trimming at V came to 2 bases and at J to 7 bases, leaving 9 bases not matched to a gene. The CDR3 is 14 residues long. Germline V lookup: CDR1 DFQATT, CDR2 SNEGSKA (reference sequence). For the CDR3, the DNA is TGCAGTGCTAGACGTAGCCAGGGGGATTATACGCAGTATTTT. Translating gives CSARRSQGDYTQYF.

This clonotype came up a few times. This chain uses TRBV7-3 with TRBJ2-5, with 11 bases lining up with TRBD2. This CDR3 spans 15 amino acids. V lost 8 bases and J lost 4; bases outside the gene matches: 9. The V gene's germline CDR1 is SGHTA and CDR2 FQGTGA. The CDR3 is CASGLAGGSGETQYF. The CDR3 region has the DNA TGTGCCAGCGGGCTAGCGGGGGGTTCTGGAGAGACCCAGTACTTC.

This clonotype showed up many times. The chain uses TRBV29-1 and TRBJ1-1, with no clear D. V gave up 4 bases and J gave up 0 bases, with 3 bases separating them. The CDR3 covers 11 residues. CDR1 is SQVTM and CDR2 is ANQGSEA in the germline V gene. CDR3 sequence reads: CSVGVNTEAFF. In DNA form, the CDR3 reads TGCAGCGTTGGAGTGAACACTGAAGCTTTCTTT.

The CDR3 region has the DNA TGTGCCAGCAGTCCGGGGACAGGGTACGAGCAGTACGTC. Protein: CASSPGTGYEQYV. The chain employs TRBV27 and TRBJ2-7; TRBD1 matches at 9 bases. After removal of 5 bases from V and 4 bases from J, the junction contained 3 bases not matched to a gene. The CDR3 has 13 amino acids. Germline V gene lookup returns CDR1 MNHEY and CDR2 SMNVEV (reference sequence).

CDR3: CASSGGWDSPLHF. For the CDR3, the DNA is TGTGCCAGCAGCGGGGGGTGGGATTCACCCCTCCACTTT. This chain links TRBV5-4 with TRBJ1-6; perhaps TRBD1 as D (5 bases). Germline V lookup: CDR1 SGHNT, CDR2 YYREEE (reference sequence). CDR3 size: 13 residues. Trimming removed 4 bases at V and 8 bases at J, with 10 bases between.

At least ten counts were recorded for this clonotype. The CDR3 here is CASSLESEQYF. In nucleotides, the CDR3 is TGCGCCAGCAGCTTGGAAAGCGAGCAGTACTTC. The chain uses TRBV5-1 and TRBJ2-7; D gene unclear. The CDR3 sequence is 11 residues long. Between the trimmed V and J ends, which lost 0 bases and 6 bases, there was a span of 4 bases. Germline CDR1 SGHRS, CDR2 YFSETQ.

The V and J genes are TRBV27 and TRBJ2-7; 8 bases are shared with TRBD1. The CDR3 totals 13 residues. The V gene end was trimmed by 7 bases and the J gene end by 5 bases; junction bases not matched to a gene: 7. Germline V gene lookup returns CDR1 MNHEY and CDR2 SMNVEV (reference sequence). CDR3 nucleotides: TGTGCCAGCAAGCGGACAGGGCGCGACGAGCAGTACTTC. It encodes CASKRTGRDEQYF.

Only one count was recorded for this clonotype. J is TRBJ2-1 and V is TRBV29-1; TRBD2 agrees at 9 bases. Losses at the gene ends were 4 bases for V and 4 bases for J; bases not matched to a gene: 8. The germline CDR1 and CDR2 sequences are SQVTM and ANQGSEA. The CDR3 extends over 15 amino acids. The CDR3 spells CSVAGPAGGYNEQFF. CDR3 in DNA: TGCAGCGTTGCAGGTCCAGCGGGGGGTTACAATGAGCAGTTCTTC.